A single sample is the source of the 27 T cell receptor beta chains below, sequenced in a study of Graves' ophthalmopathy and Graves' hyperthyroidism. Transcripts of RNA were the source for amplifying TCR beta CDR3 regions. The workflow started with a first-round RT-PCR run with HTBI primers and then moved on to a second-round multiplex PCR. TCRdb re-called the multiplex PCR reads through MiXCR, storing one row per CDR3 protein. Seen here are about half a million distinct CDR3 sequences, over 13% observed once, and the top ten hold about a tenth. The specimen sequenced was blood. The receptors stem from a woman aged 25 to 45 with Graves' ophthalmopathy.

The sample holds many counts of this clonotype. This chain connects TRBV29-1 to TRBJ1-1; D is undetermined. Germline CDR1 and CDR2: SQVTM and ANQGSEA. The V end was cut by 7 bases, the J end by 0 bases, with 12 bases between. There are 13 residues in the CDR3. In DNA, the CDR3 is TGCAGCGCCCAAACCTTTATGAACACTGAAGCTTTCTTT. Translating gives CSAQTFMNTEAFF. Full variable domain (rest looked up from reference TRBV29-1 and TRBJ1-1): SAVISQKPSRDICQRGTSLTIQCQVDSQVTMMFWYRQQPGQSLTLIATANQGSEATYESGFVIDKFPISRPNLTFSTLTVSNMSPEDSSIYLCSAQTFMNTEAFFGQGTRLTVV.

This clonotype was observed at least ten times. The genes are TRBV12-5 and TRBJ2-5; the D gene is possibly TRBD1 (6 bases). Germline V gene sequence: CDR1 LGHNT, CDR2 FRNRAP. CDR3 length equals 14 residues. The ends were cut back, 6 bases at V and 2 bases at J, with 13 bases in the middle. The CDR3 reads CASGWTARQETQYF. CDR3 bases: TGTGCTAGTGGCTGGACAGCTAGACAAGAGACCCAGTACTTC.

The chain combines TRBV3-1 with TRBJ1-6, with D perhaps TRBD1 (5 bases). CDR1 is LGHDT, CDR2 YNNKEL, per germline (reference sequence). V lost 6 bases and J lost 5, with 11 bases in between. The CDR3 is made up of 14 amino acids. CDR3 sequence reads: CASSWVQDNSPLHF. CDR3 bases: TGTGCCAGCAGTTGGGTACAGGATAATTCACCCCTCCACTTT.

This chain connects TRBV30 to TRBJ1-1; tentative D call: TRBD1 (6 bases). Trimming shortened V by 0 bases and J by 8 bases, and 13 bases separated the two germline ends. The CDR3 covers 13 residues. Germline lookup yields CDR1 GTSNPN and CDR2 SVGIG (reference sequence). CDR3 in amino acids: CAWSVKGVGEAFF. The CDR3 nucleotides are TGTGCCTGGAGTGTAAAGGGGGTAGGAGAAGCTTTCTTT.

This clonotype was recorded a few times. The chain uses TRBV6-2 or TRBV6-3 and TRBJ2-2; D tentatively reads TRBD1 or TRBD2 (6 bases each). CDR1 MNHEY and CDR2 SVGEGT come from the germline V gene. With 4 bases removed from V and 7 bases from J, the gap between germline ends came to 13 bases. CDR3 length: 14 amino acids. CDR3 residues: CASSFGGQIGELFF. CDR3 bases: TGTGCCAGCAGTTTTGGGGGGCAAATCGGGGAGCTGTTTTTT.

This clonotype was counted at least ten times. The chain has TRBV19 and TRBJ2-7; tentative D call: TRBD2 (5 bases). Per germline, CDR1 LNHDA and CDR2 SQIVND (reference sequence). Trimming removed 6 bases at V and 0 bases at J, with 15 bases between. The CDR3 consists of 15 residues. CDR3 amino acids: CASRKTTPSSYEQYF. CDR3 nucleotide sequence: TGTGCCAGTAGGAAGACTACCCCGAGCTCCTACGAGCAGTACTTC.

This clonotype was observed many times. The rearrangement links TRBV7-3 to TRBJ2-2; D gene unclear. This CDR3 region has 15 residues. From germline, CDR1 is SGHTA and CDR2 FQGTGA. The V end was cut by 5 bases, the J end by 6 bases, with 16 bases between. CDR3 region: CASSHGSVVAGELFF. The CDR3 DNA follows: TGTGCCAGCAGCCACGGCTCAGTAGTCGCCGGGGAGCTGTTTTTT.

Written as DNA, the CDR3 is TGTGCCAGCAGTTACCGGGGGGCCTTCTACGAGCAGTACTTC. Translation gives CASSYRGAFYEQYF. The chain combines TRBV6-5 with TRBJ2-7; TRBD2 is a possible D gene (7 bases). Germline V lookup: CDR1 MNHEY, CDR2 SVGAGI. The CDR3 is made up of 14 amino acids. V shed 2 bases and J shed 3 bases, with 11 bases lying between them.

The chain couples TRBV18 to TRBJ2-7; possible D gene TRBD1, 5 bases. The CDR3 extends over 15 amino acids. Germline values: CDR1 KGHSH, CDR2 LQKENI. The V gene lost 5 bases and the J gene lost 1 base, with 15 bases spanning the gap. The CDR3 DNA reads TGTGCCAGCTCAGGAAGACAGCGACCATCCTACGAGCAGTACTTC. Translated: CASSGRQRPSYEQYF.

A note on this clonotype: A read error is possible here, since a much larger clone lies one base away. This sequence joins TRBV20-1 and TRBJ1-2; D is perhaps TRBD1 (5 bases). This CDR3 has 12 amino acids. CDR1 is DFQATT and CDR2 is SNEGSKA in the germline V gene (reference sequence). Deletions cut 6 bases from V and 8 bases from J, with 16 bases between. DNA of the CDR3: TGCAGTGCCTCGGGGGGGTCGCGAGGCTACACCTTC. It is translated as CSASGGSRGYTF.

In its sample, this clonotype was seen many times. V is TRBV28 and J is TRBJ1-6, with 8 bases fitting TRBD1. CDR1 and CDR2 from the germline V gene are MDHEN and SYDVKM. With 7 bases clipped from V and 9 bases from J, the junction kept 8 bases outside the gene matches. The CDR3 totals 14 residues. The CDR3 DNA reads TGTGCCAGCACCCAGGGGGCGCAGGGTTCACCCCTCCACTTT. Translating gives CASTQGAQGSPLHF.

There are a few counts of this clonotype. The chain combines TRBV14 with TRBJ1-1, with D possibly being TRBD1 (5 bases). The CDR3 contains 16 residues. V lost 0 bases to trimming and J lost 1 base, with 12 bases between them. Germline CDR1 SGHDN, CDR2 FVKESK. In nucleotides, the CDR3 is TGTGCCAGCAGCCAAGATCGGGGCGGGCGGAACACTGAAGCTTTCTTT. Protein: CASSQDRGGRNTEAFF.

This clonotype occurred many times. The rearrangement joins TRBV28 to TRBJ2-7, with 7 bases identical to TRBD2. J gave up 4 bases and V 3 bases, and 9 bases lay outside the gene matches. Per the germline V gene, CDR1 is MDHEN and CDR2 is SYDVKM. This CDR3 spans 15 amino acids. The CDR3 DNA is TGTGCCAGCAGTTTTGTAGGCGGGAGATTGTACGAGCAGTACTTC. It yields the protein CASSFVGGRLYEQYF.

There are many counts of this clonotype. The chain uses TRBV19 and TRBJ2-5, with 11 bases lining up with TRBD2. The CDR3 is 16 amino acids. The V and J ends lost 2 bases and 2 bases, in that order; junction bases with no gene match: 4. Looked up from germline, CDR1 is LNHDA and CDR2 is SQIVND (reference sequence). DNA for the CDR3: TGTGCCAGTAGTATACGGGGACTAGCGGCTCAAGAGACCCAGTACTTC. The encoded protein is CASSIRGLAAQETQYF. Full variable domain (outside the CDR3, taken from reference TRBV19 and TRBJ2-5): DGGITQSPKYLFRKEGQNVTLSCEQNLNHDAMYWYRQDPGQGLRLIYYSQIVNDFQKGDIAEGYSVSREKKESFPLTVTSAQKNPTAFYLCASSIRGLAAQETQYFGPGTRLLVL.

Note on this clonotype: The CDR3 does not close with the conserved phenylalanine or tryptophan, likely indicating a read error. The chain uses TRBV6-1 and TRBJ2-5, with a tentative D call TRBD2 (6 bases). This CDR3 has 14 amino acids. Germline assignment: CDR1 MNHNS and CDR2 SASEGT. V lost 8 bases to trimming and J lost 9 bases, with 22 bases between them. The CDR3 is CASGDSPSFGAQYY. The CDR3 region has the DNA TGTGCCAGCGGGGACTCCCCATCATTCGGGGCCCAGTACTAC.

The sample holds many counts of this clonotype. J is TRBJ1-6 and V is TRBV2; D not certain. The CDR3 totals 13 residues. V gave up 8 bases and J gave up 7 bases, with 12 bases separating them. CDR1 is SNHLY, CDR2 FYNNEI, per germline. DNA of the CDR3: TGTGCCAGCCTCGTTGAGGGAAATTCACCCCTCCACTTT. Translating it yields CASLVEGNSPLHF.

This clonotype was observed at least ten times. The chain has TRBV6-1 and TRBJ1-3; D possibly corresponds to TRBD1 (5 bases). The CDR3 has 14 residues. Trimming left V 4 bases short and J 3 bases short, with 10 bases between. CDR1 is MNHNS, CDR2 SASEGT, per germline. The CDR3 nucleotides read TGTGCCAGCAGTGCCGAAGGGGTTGGAAACACCATATATTTT. This codes for CASSAEGVGNTIYF.

This clonotype was counted at least ten times. The chain couples TRBV19 to TRBJ1-5; possibly TRBD1 for D (5 bases). V was cut by 8 bases and J by 4 bases, with 15 bases left in between. The CDR3 totals 14 residues. Germline lookup yields CDR1 LNHDA and CDR2 SQIVND (reference sequence). CDR3 DNA sequence: TGTGCCAGTCGGCGGGGGGTTGGTAATCAGCCCCAGCATTTT. It specifies CASRRGVGNQPQHF.

The table lists this clonotype with many counts. J is TRBJ2-7 and V is TRBV29-1, with 7 bases aligning to TRBD2. This CDR3 comprises 14 residues. Germline trimming cut 6 bases from V and 5 bases from J; bases unmatched to any gene: 13. Germline assignment: CDR1 SQVTM and CDR2 ANQGSEA. The CDR3 DNA reads as TGCAGCGTGGGAGGGAGAGGAGGGTCCCACGAGCAGTACTTC. Its protein product is CSVGGRGGSHEQYF.

This clonotype appeared many times. The genes are TRBV2 and TRBJ1-5; D remains ambiguous. The CDR3 runs 14 residues. Germline CDR1 is SNHLY and CDR2 is FYNNEI. Trimming cost V 6 bases and J 6 bases, with 15 bases left between them. The CDR3 DNA reads TGTGCCAGCAGCGCCGGGTCTACACCTCAGCCCCAGCATTTT. Protein sequence: CASSAGSTPQPQHF.

This clonotype was seen repeatedly, ten times or more. This may stem from a read error, because a much larger clone lies one nucleotide away. J is TRBJ1-2 and V is TRBV12-3 or TRBV12-4, with D possibly TRBD1 on 6 matching bases. Between the trimmed V and J ends, which lost 3 bases and 8 bases, there was a span of 13 bases. This CDR3 has 13 residues. CDR3 bases: TGTGCCAGCAGTTTTCCCAGGGGAGCCGGCTACACCTTC. The encoded protein is CASSFPRGAGYTF.

This clonotype has a count of ten or more. The rearrangement links TRBV10-3 to TRBJ2-7; 7 bases are shared with TRBD1. CDR1 and CDR2 from the germline V gene are ENHRY and SYGVKD. The CDR3 is 15 residues long. V was pared by 6 bases and J by 3 bases, with 11 bases of the junction left unmatched. The chain's CDR3 is CAIRAPNRGGYEQYF. DNA of the CDR3: TGTGCCATCAGAGCCCCGAACAGGGGTGGCTACGAGCAGTACTTC.

This clonotype was recorded at least ten times. The chain carries TRBV27 and TRBJ2-2; tentatively, D is TRBD2 (6 bases). The CDR3 has 13 residues. Between the trimmed V and J ends, which lost 1 base and 9 bases, there was a span of 9 bases. Germline CDR1 and CDR2: MNHEY and SMNVEV (reference sequence). In DNA form, the CDR3 reads TGTGCCAGCAGTTTATGGGGCGGGAGGGAGCTGTTTTTT. Residues: CASSLWGGRELFF.

There are many counts of this clonotype. The chain is built from TRBV20-1 and TRBJ1-5, with a tentative D call TRBD1 (5 bases). The germline V and J ends were trimmed by 6 bases and 11 bases, with 29 bases remaining between them. The CDR3 runs 16 residues. Germline loops: CDR1 DFQATT, CDR2 SNEGSKA (reference sequence). In DNA form, the CDR3 reads TGCAGTGCCTTTGGGACCGCTGGCCACCCCCAATTGTCCCAGCATTTT. Its protein product is CSAFGTAGHPQLSQHF.

In its sample, this clonotype was seen many times. The chain links TRBV4-1 to TRBJ2-5, with D possibly matching TRBD2 (6 bases). Germline CDR1 reads MGHRA; CDR2 reads YSYEKL. Trimming pared 8 bases from V and 5 bases from J, leaving 27 bases between. CDR3 size: 17 residues. The CDR3: CASSLTWVRRGRETQYF. CDR3 DNA: TGCGCCAGCTCTCTTACTTGGGTTCGGCGGGGTAGGGAGACCCAGTACTTC.

This clonotype was counted ten times or more. V and J are TRBV28 and TRBJ2-7; 12 nucleotides align to TRBD1. The CDR3 is 15 residues long. V shed 2 bases, J shed 9 bases, and the junction held 8 bases outside the gene matches. CDR1 and CDR2 from the germline V gene are MDHEN and SYDVKM. CDR3 residues: CASSLPGQGAVGQYF. CDR3 DNA sequence: TGTGCCAGCAGTTTACCGGGACAGGGGGCGGTGGGGCAGTACTTC.

V gene TRBV9 combines with J gene TRBJ1-1; possibly TRBD1 for D (5 bases). Germline CDR1 is SGDLS and CDR2 is YYNGEE. Between the trimmed V and J ends, which lost 2 bases and 5 bases, there was a span of 10 bases. This CDR3 contains 13 residues. In DNA form, the CDR3 reads TGTGCCAGCAGCGTCCTCAGGGAGACTGAAGCTTTCTTT. It encodes CASSVLRETEAFF.